The 22 T cell receptor beta chains reported below all come from one sample, sequenced in a study of control samples from healthy donors and cancer patients. Some clones are missing from TCRdb's copy, which holds only in-frame ones; the method was immunoSEQ multiplex PCR. The repertoire holds 70,000 to 90,000 clones, with 70% to 90% as singletons. Sequenced: PBMCs. The receptors stem from an older woman with head and neck cancer.

The V call is TRBV28, the J call TRBJ1-2; 12 bases line up with TRBD1. The CDR3 contains 17 residues. The germline V gene has CDR1 MDHEN and CDR2 SYDVKM. V shed 8 bases and J 7 bases; nucleotides not matched to a gene: 17. CDR3 nucleotide sequence: TGTGCCAGCTTAGAAACGAGAGCCGGGACAGGGGGCTTTGGCTACACCTTC. Amino acid sequence: CASLETRAGTGGFGYTF.

The chain is built from TRBV12-3 or TRBV12-4 and TRBJ1-5; perhaps TRBD1 as D (5 bases). The V end was cut by 5 bases, the J end by 5 bases, with 10 bases between. This CDR3 has 13 amino acids. CDR3 sequence reads: CASSRDSDQPQHF. For the CDR3, the DNA is TGTGCCAGCAGTCGAGACAGCGATCAGCCCCAGCATTTT.

V gene TRBV27 combines with J gene TRBJ1-6; 8 positions agree with TRBD1. The J segment lost 8 bases and the V segment lost 8 bases, leaving 11 bases of the junction unmatched. The CDR3 contains 15 residues. Germline V gene lookup returns CDR1 MNHEY and CDR2 SMNVEV (reference sequence). The CDR3 here is CASSNFGQGYSPLHF. As DNA, the CDR3 is TGTGCCAGCTCTAACTTCGGACAGGGCTATTCACCCCTCCACTTT.

The DNA of the CDR3 is TGTGCCAGCAGCTTAAATGGGTTAACGGGAGAGACCCAGTACTTC. This translates into CASSLNGLTGETQYF. The chain combines TRBV7-3 with TRBJ2-5, with D unresolved. V was pared by 1 base and J by 4 bases, with 13 bases between. Germline V gene data show CDR1 as SGHTA and CDR2 as FQGTGA. CDR3 length equals 15 residues. Drawing the rest from reference TRBV7-3 and TRBJ2-5, the complete variable domain is GAGVSQTPSNKVTEKGKYVELRCDPISGHTALYWYRQSLGQGPEFLIYFQGTGAADDSGLPNDRFFAVRPEGSVSTLKIQRTERGDSAVYLCASSLNGLTGETQYFGPGTRLLVL.

V and J are TRBV7-9 and TRBJ2-2, with 7 bases lining up with TRBD2. The CDR3 runs to 13 residues. CDR1 and CDR2 from the germline V gene are SEHNR and FQNEAQ (reference sequence). The CDR3 coding sequence is TGTGCTCGTGCGGGAGAGTACACCGGGGAGCTGTTTTTT. As protein: CARAGEYTGELFF.

The V and J genes are TRBV18 and TRBJ2-1, with 8 positions matching TRBD2. Germline assignment: CDR1 KGHSH and CDR2 LQKENI. The CDR3 extends over 13 amino acids. Unmatched junction bases numbered 0, after V lost 3 bases and J lost 5 bases. The CDR3 loop is CASSPGLDNEQFF. The CDR3 region has the DNA TGTGCCAGCTCACCGGGACTAGACAATGAGCAGTTCTTC.

The chain combines TRBV12-5 with TRBJ2-1; TRBD2 matches at 10 bases. V gave up 5 bases and J gave up 0 bases; unmatched junction bases: 1. Germline V gene sequence: CDR1 LGHNT, CDR2 FRNRAP. The CDR3 has 15 amino acids. The CDR3 bases are TGTGCTAGTGGTGCTAGCGGGAGCTCCTACAATGAGCAGTTCTTC. Protein sequence: CASGASGSSYNEQFF.

The rearrangement joins TRBV5-4 to TRBJ2-5; 14 bases are a match to TRBD2. The CDR3 is 16 residues long. Germline loops: CDR1 SGHNT, CDR2 YYREEE (reference sequence). Losses at the gene ends were 4 bases for V and 5 bases for J; bases not matched to a gene: 7. The CDR3 DNA sequence: TGTGCCAGCAGCCTAGGACTAGCGGGAGGCGGGGAGACCCAGTACTTC. It codes for CASSLGLAGGGETQYF.

The CDR3, as DNA: TGTGCCTGGAGGGGAGGACTAGCGGGACTGTACGGGGAGCTGTTTTTT. The encoded protein is CAWRGGLAGLYGELFF. The chain joins TRBV30 to TRBJ2-2; TRBD2 aligns across 12 bases. After removal of 3 bases from V and 7 bases from J, the junction contained 9 bases not matched to a gene. Germline assignment: CDR1 GTSNPN and CDR2 SVGIG (reference sequence). The CDR3 is 16 amino acids.

The chain couples TRBV6-6 to TRBJ2-2; D not resolved. From germline, CDR1 is MNHNY and CDR2 SVGAGI (reference sequence). V lost 0 bases to trimming and J lost 4 bases, with 6 bases between them. The CDR3 covers 14 residues. DNA of the CDR3: TGTGCCAGCAGTTACTCGCAGGTCACCGGGGAGCTGTTTTTT. The encoded protein is CASSYSQVTGELFF.

CDR3 protein: CASSTRSNTDTQYF. CDR3 sequence (DNA): TGCGCCAGCAGTACTCGGAGTAACACAGATACGCAGTATTTT. The chain recombines TRBV5-1 with TRBJ2-3; the D is unclear. The CDR3 runs to 14 residues. V lost 5 bases and J 2 bases, leaving 12 bases between the germline ends. Germline V gene data show CDR1 as SGHRS and CDR2 as YFSETQ.

This clone was observed a handful of times. This chain links TRBV4-1 with TRBJ1-5, with TRBD1 identical over 8 bases. The CDR3 totals 15 residues. J gave up 6 bases and V 1 base, and 5 bases lay outside the gene matches. Germline-derived CDR1 and CDR2 are MGHRA and YSYEKL. The CDR3 here is CASSQVDREGQPQHF. The CDR3 nucleotides are TGCGCCAGCAGCCAAGTGGACAGGGAAGGTCAGCCCCAGCATTTT.

The chain has TRBV14 and TRBJ2-3; 9 bases match TRBD2. Germline V lookup: CDR1 SGHDN, CDR2 FVKESK. V lost 2 bases and J lost 1; bases outside the gene matches: 1. The CDR3 loop spans 15 amino acids. In DNA, the CDR3 is TGTGCCAGCAGCCAACGGACTAGCGGCACAGATACGCAGTATTTT. As protein: CASSQRTSGTDTQYF.

This chain joins TRBV24-1 and TRBJ2-1; TRBD1 aligns across 7 bases. The V and J ends lost 6 bases and 2 bases, in that order; junction bases with no gene match: 6. The CDR3 spans 15 residues. Germline loops: CDR1 KGHDR, CDR2 SFDVKD. The CDR3 region is CATSRTGTAYNEQFF. Written as DNA, the CDR3 is TGTGCCACCAGTCGGACCGGGACAGCCTACAATGAGCAGTTCTTC.

On this clone: Other nucleotide sequences from this sample produce the same CDR3. This rearrangement joins TRBV6-4 to TRBJ2-1; no clear D gene. Trimming took 3 bases from V and 0 from J, leaving 9 bases between them. Germline CDR1 reads MRHNA; CDR2 reads SNTAGT. The CDR3 length is 15 residues. The CDR3 region has the DNA TGTGCCAGCAGTGAGGCTCCCAGCTCCTACAATGAGCAGTTCTTC. As protein: CASSEAPSSYNEQFF.

The CDR3 DNA sequence: TGTGCCAGCAGCCCCCGGGGTGGCAGCACCGGGGAGCTGTTTTTT. It codes for CASSPRGGSTGELFF. This chain uses TRBV5-4 with TRBJ2-2, with D maybe TRBD2 (5 bases). Germline V gene lookup returns CDR1 SGHNT and CDR2 YYREEE (reference sequence). Trimming left V 4 bases short and J 4 bases short, with 14 bases between. The CDR3 spans 15 residues.

V is TRBV7-6 and J is TRBJ2-7; D is uncertain. Germline V lookup: CDR1 SGHVS, CDR2 FNYEAQ. Between the trimmed V and J ends, which lost 5 bases and 4 bases, there was a span of 15 bases. CDR3 length: 14 amino acids. The CDR3 DNA reads as TGTGCCAGCAGCCCAGGAAACGACTGGTACGAGCAGTACTTC. It translates to CASSPGNDWYEQYF.

This chain connects TRBV11-2 to TRBJ1-3, with 7 bases lining up with TRBD1. CDR3 length: 16 residues. The V gene end was trimmed by 2 bases and the J gene end by 0 bases; junction bases not matched to a gene: 4. The V gene's germline CDR1 is SGHAT and CDR2 FQNNGV. This chain's CDR3 is CASSLRGPASGNTIYF. The CDR3 nucleotides read TGTGCCAGCAGCTTAAGGGGGCCCGCCTCTGGAAACACCATATATTTT. Filled out from reference TRBV11-2 and TRBJ1-3, the complete variable domain reads EAGVAQSPRYKIIEKRQSVAFWCNPISGHATLYWYQQILGQGPKLLIQFQNNGVVDDSQLPKDRFSAERLKGVDSTLKIQPAKLEDSAVYLCASSLRGPASGNTIYFGEGSWLTVV.

V usage is TRBV27 and J usage is TRBJ1-1, with TRBD1 as a possible D gene (5 bases). V lost 8 bases, J lost 0 bases, and 19 bases lay in between. This CDR3 contains 16 residues. The germline V gene has CDR1 MNHEY and CDR2 SMNVEV (reference sequence). The CDR3 region is CASRGDGRGLNTEAFF. The CDR3 DNA is TGTGCCAGCCGGGGCGATGGGCGGGGGTTGAACACTGAAGCTTTCTTT.

The gene calls are TRBV19 and TRBJ1-5; weak D call: TRBD1 (5 bases). The CDR3 runs 12 residues. V was shortened by 6 bases and J by 7 bases, with 10 bases between the two germline ends. Germline V gene sequence: CDR1 LNHDA, CDR2 SQIVND (reference sequence). This CDR3 is CASSKTEQPQHF. CDR3 coding DNA: TGTGCCAGTAGCAAGACAGAACAGCCCCAGCATTTT.

This rearrangement joins TRBV25-1 to TRBJ2-2; no firm D call. The germline V gene encodes CDR1 MGHDK and CDR2 SYGVNS. CDR3 length: 11 residues. With 7 bases removed from V and 5 bases from J, the gap between germline ends came to 5 bases. CDR3 region: CASTGTGELFF. In nucleotides, the CDR3 is TGTGCCAGCACCGGGACCGGGGAGCTGTTTTTT.

The rearrangement uses TRBV10-3 and TRBJ1-4; maybe TRBD1 (6 bases). Germline V gene lookup returns CDR1 ENHRY and CDR2 SYGVKD. V lost 9 bases and J 6 bases, leaving 14 bases between the germline ends. This CDR3 is 13 amino acids long. CDR3 in amino acids: CAIRASGDEKLFF. In nucleotides, the CDR3 is TGTGCCATTAGGGCCTCAGGGGATGAAAAACTGTTTTTT.